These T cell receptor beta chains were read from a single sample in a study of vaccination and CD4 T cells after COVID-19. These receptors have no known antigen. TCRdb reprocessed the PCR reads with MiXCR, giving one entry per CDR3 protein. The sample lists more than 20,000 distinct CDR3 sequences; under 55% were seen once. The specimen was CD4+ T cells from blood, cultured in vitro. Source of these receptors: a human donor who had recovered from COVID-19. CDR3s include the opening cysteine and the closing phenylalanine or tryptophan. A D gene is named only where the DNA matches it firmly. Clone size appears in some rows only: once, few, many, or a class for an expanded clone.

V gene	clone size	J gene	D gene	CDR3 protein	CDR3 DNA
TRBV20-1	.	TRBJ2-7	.	CSASGTGNSYEQYF	TGCAGTGCTAGTGGGACGGGGAACTCCTACGAGCAGTACTTC
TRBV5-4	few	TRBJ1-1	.	CASGGGSRATEAFF	TGTGCCAGTGGCGGGGGGAGCAGGGCCACTGAAGCTTTCTTT
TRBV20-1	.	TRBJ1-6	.	CSARAMMGYSPLHF	TGCAGTGCTAGAGCCATGATGGGGTATTCACCCCTCCACTTT
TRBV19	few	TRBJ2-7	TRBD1	CASSPGTDTYEQYF	TGTGCCAGTAGTCCAGGGACAGATACCTACGAGCAGTACTTC
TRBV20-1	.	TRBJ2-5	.	CSARVDSGPQETQYF	TGCAGTGCTAGAGTAGATAGCGGCCCCCAAGAGACCCAGTACTTC
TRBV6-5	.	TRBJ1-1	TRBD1	CASSYRDRVVNTEAFF	TGTGCCAGCAGTTACCGGGACAGGGTAGTTAACACTGAAGCTTTCTTT
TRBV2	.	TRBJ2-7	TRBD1	CASKGTESSYEQYF	TGTGCCAGCAAAGGGACAGAAAGCTCCTACGAGCAGTACTTC
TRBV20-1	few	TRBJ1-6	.	CSARDRWALHF	TGCAGTGCTAGAGATAGGTGGGCGCTCCACTTT
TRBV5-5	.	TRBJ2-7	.	CASSFPNEQYF	TGTGCCAGCAGCTTTCCCAACGAGCAGTACTTC
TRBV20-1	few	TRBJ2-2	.	CSAHDGASNTGELFF	TGCAGTGCTCACGACGGAGCATCGAACACCGGGGAGCTGTTTTTT
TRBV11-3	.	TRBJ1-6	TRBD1	CASSPRTGLSSYNSPLHF	TGTGCCAGCAGCCCCCGGACAGGGTTAAGCTCCTATAATTCACCCCTCCACTTT
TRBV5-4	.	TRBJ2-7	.	CASSSRWGAKDEQYF	TGTGCCAGCAGCTCCCGTTGGGGGGCGAAAGACGAGCAGTACTTC
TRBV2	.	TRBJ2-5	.	CASSDLGVGGETQYF	TGTGCCAGCAGTGATCTCGGGGTGGGGGGAGAGACCCAGTACTTC
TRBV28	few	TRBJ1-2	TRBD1	CASRQWKGAYGYTF	TGTGCCAGCAGGCAGTGGAAGGGGGCATATGGCTACACCTTC
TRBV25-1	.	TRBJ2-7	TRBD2	CASSSSVAGGPGTDEQYF	TGTGCCAGCAGTTCGTCCGTAGCGGGAGGGCCCGGGACTGACGAGCAGTACTTC
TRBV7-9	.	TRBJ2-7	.	CASSLNAGHEQYF	TGTGCCAGCAGCTTAAATGCAGGCCACGAGCAGTACTTC
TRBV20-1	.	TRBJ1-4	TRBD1	CSAARDRRYPTNEKLFF	TGCAGTGCGGCCCGGGACAGGCGTTACCCAACTAATGAAAAACTGTTTTTT
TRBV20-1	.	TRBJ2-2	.	CSARSSYIFAGELFF	TGCAGTGCTAGAAGTTCGTATATTTTCGCCGGGGAGCTGTTTTTT
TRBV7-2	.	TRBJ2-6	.	CASTLDVSGANVLTF	TGTGCCAGCACCCTTGACGTCTCTGGGGCCAACGTCCTGACTTTC
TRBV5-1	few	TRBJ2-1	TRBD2	CASSWLAGGPNEQFF	TGCGCCAGCAGCTGGTTAGCGGGGGGGCCGAATGAGCAGTTCTTC
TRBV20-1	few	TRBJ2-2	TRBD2	CSARSLSLAGESGELFF	TGCAGTGCTCGCAGCCTGTCACTAGCGGGAGAGTCCGGGGAGCTGTTTTTT
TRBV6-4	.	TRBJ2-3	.	CASSPQGGGTDTQYF	TGTGCCAGCAGTCCACAGGGAGGGGGCACAGATACGCAGTATTTT
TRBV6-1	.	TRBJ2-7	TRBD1	CASTGQVYEQYF	TGTGCCAGCACGGGACAGGTCTACGAGCAGTACTTC
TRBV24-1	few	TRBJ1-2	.	CATSDYQGLGYTF	TGTGCCACCAGTGATTACCAGGGTTTGGGCTACACCTTC
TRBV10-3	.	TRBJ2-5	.	CATRDFKETQYF	TGTGCCACCCGGGACTTCAAAGAGACCCAGTACTTC
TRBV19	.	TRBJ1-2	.	CASSFGGLNYTF	TGTGCCAGTAGTTTTGGGGGGCTAAACTACACCTTC
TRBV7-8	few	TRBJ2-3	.	CASSLDVGQYTDTQYF	TGTGCCAGCAGCTTGGACGTAGGGCAGTACACAGATACGCAGTATTTT
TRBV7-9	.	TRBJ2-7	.	CASSLSYEQYF	TGTGCCAGCAGCTTATCATACGAGCAGTACTTC
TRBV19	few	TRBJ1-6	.	CASSIGQADSPLHF	TGTGCCAGTAGTATAGGCCAGGCGGATTCACCCCTCCACTTT
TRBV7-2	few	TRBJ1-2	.	CASSLGIGDYGYTF	TGTGCCAGCAGCTTAGGAATAGGGGACTATGGCTACACCTTC
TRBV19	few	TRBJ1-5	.	CASSPIQGKGKPQHF	TGTGCCAGTAGTCCAATCCAGGGAAAAGGGAAGCCCCAGCATTTT